This is a list of T cell receptor beta chains from one sample in a study of untreated major depressive disorder. Assay used: immunoSEQ multiplex PCR; TCRdb lists only in-frame clones, some missing. The table lists about 19,000 clones, roughly 90% of them singletons. Specimen: CD4+ T cells from PBMCs. Every receptor here comes from a woman aged 40-49 years with major depressive disorder. CDR3s include the opening cysteine and the closing phenylalanine or tryptophan. The D gene is left open where the match is weak. Only some rows state a clone size, as once, few, many or a class for expanded clones.

v_gene,j_gene,abundance,d_gene,CDR3aa,CDR3nt
TRBV28,TRBJ2-2,.,.,CASSTTGGLAVLFF,TGTGCCAGCAGTACTACCGGCGGGCTAGCAGTCCTGTTTTTT
TRBV11-2,TRBJ2-2,.,TRBD1,CASRVGQGANTGELFF,TGTGCCAGCAGGGTCGGACAGGGGGCGAACACCGGGGAGCTGTTTTTT
TRBV2,TRBJ1-2,.,.,CASSEVGGGGYTF,TGTGCCAGCAGTGAAGTCGGGGGTGGTGGCTACACCTTC
TRBV6-5,TRBJ1-4,.,.,CASSSGQGFEKLFF,TGTGCCAGCAGTTCGGGGCAGGGTTTTGAAAAACTGTTTTTT
TRBV6-5,TRBJ1-5,once,TRBD1,CASSPDRDQPQHF,TGTGCCAGCAGCCCCGACAGGGATCAGCCCCAGCATTTT
TRBV5-1,TRBJ2-7,.,TRBD1,CASSLSPGGVSYEQYF,TGCGCCAGCAGCTTGTCTCCAGGGGGCGTCTCCTACGAGCAGTACTTC
TRBV5-6,TRBJ1-5,.,.,CASSFLSSNQPQHF,TGTGCCAGCAGCTTTTTGAGTAGCAATCAGCCCCAGCATTTT
TRBV19,TRBJ2-2,.,.,CASSMRLGGELFF,TGTGCCAGTAGTATGAGGCTGGGGGGGGAGCTGTTTTTT
TRBV5-1,TRBJ2-5,.,TRBD1,CASSLVGTGAETQYF,TGCGCCAGCAGCTTGGTAGGGACAGGGGCCGAGACCCAGTACTTC
TRBV2,TRBJ2-3,.,.,CASSGLARTDTQYF,TGTGCCAGCAGTGGGCTAGCGAGGACAGATACGCAGTATTTT